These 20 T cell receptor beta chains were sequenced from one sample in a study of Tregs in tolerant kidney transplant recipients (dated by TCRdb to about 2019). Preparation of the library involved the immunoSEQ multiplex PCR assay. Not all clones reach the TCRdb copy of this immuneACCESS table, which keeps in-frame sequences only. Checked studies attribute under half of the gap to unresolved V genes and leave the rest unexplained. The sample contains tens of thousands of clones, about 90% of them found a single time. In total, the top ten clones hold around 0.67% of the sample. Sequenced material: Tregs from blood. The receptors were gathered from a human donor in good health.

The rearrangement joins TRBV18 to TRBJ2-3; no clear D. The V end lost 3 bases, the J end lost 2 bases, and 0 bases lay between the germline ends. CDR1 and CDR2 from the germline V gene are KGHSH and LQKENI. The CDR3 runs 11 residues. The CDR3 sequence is CASSPTDTQYF. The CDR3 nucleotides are TGTGCCAGCTCACCCACAGATACGCAGTATTTT.

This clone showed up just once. The CDR3 protein is CATSRDRLWNSPLHF. The CDR3 coding sequence is TGTGCCACCAGCAGAGATAGGCTGTGGAATTCACCCCTCCACTTT. The V call is TRBV15, the J call TRBJ1-6; D unresolved. Germline-derived CDR1 and CDR2 are LNHNV and YYDKDF (reference sequence). Trimming left V 0 bases short and J 7 bases short, with 10 bases between. There are 15 residues in the CDR3.

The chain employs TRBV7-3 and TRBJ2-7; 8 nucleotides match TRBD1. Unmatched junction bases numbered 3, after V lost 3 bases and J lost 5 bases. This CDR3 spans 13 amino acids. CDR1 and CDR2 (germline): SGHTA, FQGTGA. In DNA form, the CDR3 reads TGTGCCAGCAGCTTTGGACAGGGCGACGAGCAGTACTTC. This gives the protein CASSFGQGDEQYF.

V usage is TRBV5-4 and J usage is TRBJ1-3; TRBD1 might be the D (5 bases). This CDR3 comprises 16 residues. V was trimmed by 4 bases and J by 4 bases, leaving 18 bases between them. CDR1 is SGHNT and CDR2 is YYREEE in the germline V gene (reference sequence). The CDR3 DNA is TGTGCCAGCAGCCCGACTTCGACGGGGGTCGGAAACACCATATATTTT. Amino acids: CASSPTSTGVGNTIYF.

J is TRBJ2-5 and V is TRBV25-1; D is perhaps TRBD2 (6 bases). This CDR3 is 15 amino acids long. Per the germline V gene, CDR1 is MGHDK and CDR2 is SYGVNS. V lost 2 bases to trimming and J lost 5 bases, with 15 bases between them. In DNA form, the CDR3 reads TGTGCCAGCAGTGAAGGCGGGGTTCCGGGGGAGACCCAGTACTTC. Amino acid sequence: CASSEGGVPGETQYF.

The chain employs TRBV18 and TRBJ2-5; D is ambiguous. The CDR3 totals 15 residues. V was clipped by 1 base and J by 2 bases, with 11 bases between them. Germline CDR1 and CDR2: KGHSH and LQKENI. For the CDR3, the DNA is TGTGCCAGCTCACCACGGCCGCTTCCACAAGAGACCCAGTACTTC. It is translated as CASSPRPLPQETQYF.

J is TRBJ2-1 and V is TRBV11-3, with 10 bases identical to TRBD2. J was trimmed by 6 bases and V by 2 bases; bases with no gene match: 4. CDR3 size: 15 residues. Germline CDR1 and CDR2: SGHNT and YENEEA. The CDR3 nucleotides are TGTGCCAGCAGCTTATCGGCTAGCGGGAGCAATGAGCAGTTCTTC. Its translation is CASSLSASGSNEQFF.

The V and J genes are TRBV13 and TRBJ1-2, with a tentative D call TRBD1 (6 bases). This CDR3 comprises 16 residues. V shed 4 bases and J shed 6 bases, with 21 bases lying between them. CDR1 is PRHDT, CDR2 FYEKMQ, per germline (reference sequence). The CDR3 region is CASSSPYPDRWDGYTF. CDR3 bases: TGTGCCAGCAGCTCGCCATACCCAGACAGGTGGGATGGCTACACCTTC.

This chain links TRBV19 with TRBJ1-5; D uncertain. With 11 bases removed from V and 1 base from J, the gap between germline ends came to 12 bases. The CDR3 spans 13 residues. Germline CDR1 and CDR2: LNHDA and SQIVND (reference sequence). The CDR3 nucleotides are TGTGCCTCCAGACGGGGAAGCAATCAGCCCCAGCATTTT. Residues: CASRRGSNQPQHF.

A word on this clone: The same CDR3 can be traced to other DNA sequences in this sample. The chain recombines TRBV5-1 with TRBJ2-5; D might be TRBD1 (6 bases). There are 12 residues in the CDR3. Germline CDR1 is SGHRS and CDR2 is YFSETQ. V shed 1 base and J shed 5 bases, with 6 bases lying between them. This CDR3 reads CASSLRGETQYF. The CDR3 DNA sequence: TGCGCCAGCAGCTTGAGGGGGGAGACCCAGTACTTC. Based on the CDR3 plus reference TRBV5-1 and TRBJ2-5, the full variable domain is KAGVTQTPRYLIKTRGQQVTLSCSPISGHRSVSWYQQTPGQGLQFLFEYFSETQRNKGNFPGRFSGRQFSNSRSEMNVSTLELGDSALYLCASSLRGETQYFGPGTRLLVL.

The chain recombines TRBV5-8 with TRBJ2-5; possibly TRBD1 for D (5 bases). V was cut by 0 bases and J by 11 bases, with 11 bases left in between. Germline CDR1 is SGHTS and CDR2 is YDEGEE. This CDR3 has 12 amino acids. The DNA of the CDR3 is TGTGCCAGCAGCTTGGGGGTTGCAGGGCAGTACTTC. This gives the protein CASSLGVAGQYF.

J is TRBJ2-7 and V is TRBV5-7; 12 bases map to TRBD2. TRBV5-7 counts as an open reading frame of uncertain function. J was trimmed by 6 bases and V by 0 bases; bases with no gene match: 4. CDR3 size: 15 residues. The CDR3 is CASSLGPSGGGEQYF. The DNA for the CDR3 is TGTGCCAGCAGCTTGGGTCCTAGCGGGGGGGGCGAGCAGTACTTC.

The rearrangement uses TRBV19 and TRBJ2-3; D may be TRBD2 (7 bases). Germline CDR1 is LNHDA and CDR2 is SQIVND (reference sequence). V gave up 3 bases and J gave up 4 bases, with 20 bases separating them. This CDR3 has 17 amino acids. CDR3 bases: TGTGCCAGTAGTATTCTCTTTGTGGGGGGGCCTGCAGATACGCAGTATTTT. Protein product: CASSILFVGGPADTQYF. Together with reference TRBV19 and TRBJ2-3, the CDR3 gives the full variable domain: DGGITQSPKYLFRKEGQNVTLSCEQNLNHDAMYWYRQDPGQGLRLIYYSQIVNDFQKGDIAEGYSVSREKKESFPLTVTSAQKNPTAFYLCASSILFVGGPADTQYFGPGTRLTVL.

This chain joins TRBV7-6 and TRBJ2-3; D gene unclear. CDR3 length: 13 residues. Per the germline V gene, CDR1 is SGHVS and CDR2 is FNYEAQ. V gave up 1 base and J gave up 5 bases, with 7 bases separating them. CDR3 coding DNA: TGTGCCAGCAGCTTAGGGTCTCTAGATACGCAGTATTTT. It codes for CASSLGSLDTQYF.

The DNA of the CDR3 is TGTGCCAGCACGCGACAGGATAACTATGGCTACACCTTC. Amino acid sequence: CASTRQDNYGYTF. The rearrangement joins TRBV5-5 to TRBJ1-2; the D gene is possibly TRBD1 (6 bases). Between the trimmed V and J ends, which lost 6 bases and 1 base, there was a span of 10 bases. Germline V gives CDR1 SGHKS, CDR2 YYEKEE (reference sequence). The CDR3 consists of 13 residues.

The CDR3 nucleotides are TGTGCCATCTCAGGGGAGGATGGTCAGCCCCAGCATTTT. Protein: CAISGEDGQPQHF. V and J are TRBV6-1 and TRBJ1-5, with D possibly being TRBD1 (6 bases). Germline CDR1 reads MNHNS; CDR2 reads SASEGT. Trimming took off 10 bases at V and 6 bases at J, with 16 bases between the two ends. The CDR3 extends over 13 amino acids.

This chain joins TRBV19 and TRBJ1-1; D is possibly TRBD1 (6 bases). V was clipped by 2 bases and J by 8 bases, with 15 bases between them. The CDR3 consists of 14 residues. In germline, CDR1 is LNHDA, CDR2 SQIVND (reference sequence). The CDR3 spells CASSIWTAPWEAFF. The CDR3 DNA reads TGTGCCAGTAGTATATGGACAGCCCCATGGGAAGCTTTCTTT.

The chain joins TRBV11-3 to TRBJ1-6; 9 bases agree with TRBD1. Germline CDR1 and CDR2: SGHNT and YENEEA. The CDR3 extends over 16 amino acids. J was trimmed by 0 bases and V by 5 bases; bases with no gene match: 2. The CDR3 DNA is TGTGCCAGCAGCCGGGACAGGGTCTCCTATAATTCACCCCTCCACTTT. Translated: CASSRDRVSYNSPLHF.

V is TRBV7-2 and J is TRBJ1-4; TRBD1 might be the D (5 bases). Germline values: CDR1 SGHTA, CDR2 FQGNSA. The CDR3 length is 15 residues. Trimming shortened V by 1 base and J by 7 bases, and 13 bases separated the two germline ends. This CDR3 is CASSLVGGSGEKLFF. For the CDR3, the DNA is TGTGCCAGCAGCTTAGTCGGGGGGTCTGGTGAAAAACTGTTTTTT.

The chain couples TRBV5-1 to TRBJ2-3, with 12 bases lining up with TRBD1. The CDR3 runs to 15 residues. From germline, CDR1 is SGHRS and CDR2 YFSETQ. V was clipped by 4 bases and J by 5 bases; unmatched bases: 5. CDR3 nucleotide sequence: TGCGCCAGCAGCCCGGGACAGGGGGCTGGAGATACGCAGTATTTT. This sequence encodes CASSPGQGAGDTQYF.